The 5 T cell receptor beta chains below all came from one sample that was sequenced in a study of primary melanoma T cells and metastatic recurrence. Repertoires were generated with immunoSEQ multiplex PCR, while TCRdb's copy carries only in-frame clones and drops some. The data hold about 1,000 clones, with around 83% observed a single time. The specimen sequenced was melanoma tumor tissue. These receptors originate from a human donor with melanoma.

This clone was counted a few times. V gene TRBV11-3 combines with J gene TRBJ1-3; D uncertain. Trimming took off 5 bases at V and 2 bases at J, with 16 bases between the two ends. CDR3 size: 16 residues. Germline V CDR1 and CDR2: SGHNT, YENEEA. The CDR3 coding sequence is TGTGCCAGCAGCCTTATCCCACAGAGGGCTGGAAACACCATATATTTT. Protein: CASSLIPQRAGNTIYF.

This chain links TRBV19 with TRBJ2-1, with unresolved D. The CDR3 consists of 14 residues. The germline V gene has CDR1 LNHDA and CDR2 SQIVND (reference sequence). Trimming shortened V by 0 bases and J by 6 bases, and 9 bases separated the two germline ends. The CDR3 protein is CASSIEAHTNEQFF. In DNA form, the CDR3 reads TGTGCCAGTAGTATAGAAGCACACACCAATGAGCAGTTCTTC.

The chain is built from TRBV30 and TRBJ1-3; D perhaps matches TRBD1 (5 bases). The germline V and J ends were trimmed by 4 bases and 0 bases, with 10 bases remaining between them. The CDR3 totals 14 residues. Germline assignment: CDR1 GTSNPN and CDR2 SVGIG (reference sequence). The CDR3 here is CAWMSRASGNTIYF. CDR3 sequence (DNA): TGTGCCTGGATGAGCAGGGCCTCTGGAAACACCATATATTTT.

Written as DNA, the CDR3 is TGTGCCAGCTCACCTAAGACGAACACTGAAGCTTTCTTT. It encodes CASSPKTNTEAFF. The chain carries TRBV18 and TRBJ1-1; no reliable D call. The length of the CDR3 is 13 residues. Germline assignment: CDR1 KGHSH and CDR2 LQKENI. V lost 3 bases and J lost 1, with 6 bases in between.

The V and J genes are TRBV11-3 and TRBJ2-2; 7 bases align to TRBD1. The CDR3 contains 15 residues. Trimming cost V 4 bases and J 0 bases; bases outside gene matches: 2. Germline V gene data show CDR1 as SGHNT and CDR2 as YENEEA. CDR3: CASSSGTANTGELFF. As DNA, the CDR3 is TGTGCCAGCAGCTCTGGGACAGCGAACACCGGGGAGCTGTTTTTT. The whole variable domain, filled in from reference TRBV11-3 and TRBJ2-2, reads EAGVVQSPRYKIIEKKQPVAFWCNPISGHNTLYWYLQNLGQGPELLIRYENEEAVDDSQLPKDRFSAERLKGVDSTLKIQPAELGDSAVYLCASSSGTANTGELFFGEGSRLTVL.